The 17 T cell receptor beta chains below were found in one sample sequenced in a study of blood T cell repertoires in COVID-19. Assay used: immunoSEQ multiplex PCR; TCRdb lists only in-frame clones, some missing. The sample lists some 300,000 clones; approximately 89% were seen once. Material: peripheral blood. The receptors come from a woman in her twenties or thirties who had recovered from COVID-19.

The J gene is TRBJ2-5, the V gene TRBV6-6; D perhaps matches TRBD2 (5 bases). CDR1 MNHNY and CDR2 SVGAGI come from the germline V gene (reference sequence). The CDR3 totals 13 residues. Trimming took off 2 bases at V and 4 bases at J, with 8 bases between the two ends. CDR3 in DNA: TGTGCCAGCAGTTACCGGGGTGGAGAGACCCAGTACTTC. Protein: CASSYRGGETQYF.

DNA of the CDR3: TGTGCCTGCTCGAACGCCGTGAGTGACACTGAAGCTTTCTTT. Protein: CACSNAVSDTEAFF. This chain links TRBV2 with TRBJ1-1; D ambiguous. Germline lookup yields CDR1 SNHLY and CDR2 FYNNEI. The CDR3 contains 14 residues. V was trimmed by 11 bases and J by 3 bases, leaving 19 bases between them. The variable domain in full, with the rest retrieved from reference TRBV2 and TRBJ1-1, is EPEVTQTPSHQVTQMGQEVILRCVPISNHLYFYWYRQILGQKVEFLVSFYNNEISEKSEIFDDQFSVERPDGSNFTLKIRSTKLEDSAMYFCACSNAVSDTEAFFGQGTRLTVV.

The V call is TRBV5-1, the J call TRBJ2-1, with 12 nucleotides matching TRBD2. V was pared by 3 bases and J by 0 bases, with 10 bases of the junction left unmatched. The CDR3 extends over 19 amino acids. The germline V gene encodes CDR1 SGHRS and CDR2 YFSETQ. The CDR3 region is CASSYGTLAGGLSYNEQFF. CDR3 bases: TGCGCCAGCAGCTACGGGACACTAGCGGGGGGACTCTCCTACAATGAGCAGTTCTTC.

Written as DNA, the CDR3 is TGTGCCAGCAGAGTATCTGGGGGCGCCTCCTACGAGCAGTACTTC. It is translated as CASRVSGGASYEQYF. The chain carries TRBV28 and TRBJ2-7; D perhaps matches TRBD1 (6 bases). V was shortened by 6 bases and J by 0 bases, with 15 bases between the two germline ends. The length of the CDR3 is 15 residues. Germline V lookup: CDR1 MDHEN, CDR2 SYDVKM. Drawing the rest from reference TRBV28 and TRBJ2-7, the complete variable domain is DVKVTQSSRYLVKRTGEKVFLECVQDMDHENMFWYRQDPGLGLRLIYFSYDVKMKEKGDIPEGYSVSREKKERFSLILESASTNQTSMYLCASRVSGGASYEQYFGPGTRLTVT.

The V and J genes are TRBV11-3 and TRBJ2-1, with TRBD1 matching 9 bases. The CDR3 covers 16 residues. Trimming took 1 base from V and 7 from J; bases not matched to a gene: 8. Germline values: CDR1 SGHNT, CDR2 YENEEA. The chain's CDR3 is CASSLGPGQGRNEQFF. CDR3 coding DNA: TGTGCCAGCAGCTTAGGACCGGGACAGGGCCGGAATGAGCAGTTCTTC.

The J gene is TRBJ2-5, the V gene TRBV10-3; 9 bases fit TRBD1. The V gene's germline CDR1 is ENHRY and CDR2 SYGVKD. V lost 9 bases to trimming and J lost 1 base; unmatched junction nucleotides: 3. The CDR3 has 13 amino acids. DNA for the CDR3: TGTGCCATTTCGGGACAGGGCCAAGAGACCCAGTACTTC. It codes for CAISGQGQETQYF.

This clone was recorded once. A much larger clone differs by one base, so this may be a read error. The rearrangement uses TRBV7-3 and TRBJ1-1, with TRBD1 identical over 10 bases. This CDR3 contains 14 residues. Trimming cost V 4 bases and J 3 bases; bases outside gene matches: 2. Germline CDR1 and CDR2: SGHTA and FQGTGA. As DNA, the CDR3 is TGTGCCAGCAGCTCGGGACAGGGGCACACTGAAGCTTTCTTT. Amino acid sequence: CASSSGQGHTEAFF.

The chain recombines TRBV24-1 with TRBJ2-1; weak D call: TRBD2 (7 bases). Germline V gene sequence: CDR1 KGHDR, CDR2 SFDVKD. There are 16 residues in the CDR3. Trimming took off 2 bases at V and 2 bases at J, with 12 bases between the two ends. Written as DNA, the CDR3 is TGTGCCACCAGTGATTCGGGGGGCCTCACCTACAATGAGCAGTTCTTC. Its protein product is CATSDSGGLTYNEQFF.

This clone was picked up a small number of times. CDR3 loop: CAWTRQGNTGELFF. In DNA, the CDR3 is TGTGCCTGGACCCGGCAGGGGAACACCGGGGAGCTGTTTTTT. The chain carries TRBV30 and TRBJ2-2; possibly TRBD1 for D (5 bases). The germline V gene has CDR1 GTSNPN and CDR2 SVGIG (reference sequence). Deletions cut 4 bases from V and 1 base from J, with 10 bases between. This CDR3 region has 14 residues.

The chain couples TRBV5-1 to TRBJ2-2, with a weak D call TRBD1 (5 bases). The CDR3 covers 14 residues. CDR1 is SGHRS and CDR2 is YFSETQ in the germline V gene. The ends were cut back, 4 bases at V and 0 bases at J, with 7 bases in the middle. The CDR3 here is CASSRTTNTGELFF. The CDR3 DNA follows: TGCGCCAGCAGCCGGACAACGAACACCGGGGAGCTGTTTTTT.

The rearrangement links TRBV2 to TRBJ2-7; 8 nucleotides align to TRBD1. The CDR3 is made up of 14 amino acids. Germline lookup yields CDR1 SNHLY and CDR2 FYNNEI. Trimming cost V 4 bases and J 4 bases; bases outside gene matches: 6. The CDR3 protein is CASSGLTGGYEQYF. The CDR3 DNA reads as TGTGCCAGCAGTGGATTAACAGGGGGTTACGAGCAGTACTTC.

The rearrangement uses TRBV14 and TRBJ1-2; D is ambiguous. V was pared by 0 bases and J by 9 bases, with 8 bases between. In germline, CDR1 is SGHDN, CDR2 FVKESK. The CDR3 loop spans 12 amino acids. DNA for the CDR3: TGTGCCAGCAGCCAAGAGAGAATTCGCTACACCTTC. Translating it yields CASSQERIRYTF.

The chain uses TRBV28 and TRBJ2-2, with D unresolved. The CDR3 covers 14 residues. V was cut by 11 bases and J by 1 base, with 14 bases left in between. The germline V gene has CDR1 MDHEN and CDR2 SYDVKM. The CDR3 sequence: CAVLRVLNTGELFF. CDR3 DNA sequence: TGTGCCGTACTCCGGGTCCTGAACACCGGGGAGCTGTTTTTT.

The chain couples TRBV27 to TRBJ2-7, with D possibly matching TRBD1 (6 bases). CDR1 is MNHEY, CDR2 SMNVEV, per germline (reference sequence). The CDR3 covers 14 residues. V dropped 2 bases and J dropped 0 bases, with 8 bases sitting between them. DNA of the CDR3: TGTGCCAGCAGTTTACGGGACAACTCCTACGAGCAGTACTTC. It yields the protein CASSLRDNSYEQYF.

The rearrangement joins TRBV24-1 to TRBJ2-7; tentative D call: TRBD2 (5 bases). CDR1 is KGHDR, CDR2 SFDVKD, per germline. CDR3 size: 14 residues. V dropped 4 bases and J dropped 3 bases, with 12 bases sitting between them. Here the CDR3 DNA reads TGTGCCACCAGTGAGGGTGGGAGTATCTACGAGCAGTACTTC. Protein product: CATSEGGSIYEQYF.

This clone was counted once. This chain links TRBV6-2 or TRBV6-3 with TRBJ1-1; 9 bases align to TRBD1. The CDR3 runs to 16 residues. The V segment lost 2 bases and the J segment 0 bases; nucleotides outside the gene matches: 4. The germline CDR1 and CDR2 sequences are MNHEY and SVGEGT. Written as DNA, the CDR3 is TGTGCCAGCAGTTACGACAGGGGGTTACTGAACACTGAAGCTTTCTTT. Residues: CASSYDRGLLNTEAFF.

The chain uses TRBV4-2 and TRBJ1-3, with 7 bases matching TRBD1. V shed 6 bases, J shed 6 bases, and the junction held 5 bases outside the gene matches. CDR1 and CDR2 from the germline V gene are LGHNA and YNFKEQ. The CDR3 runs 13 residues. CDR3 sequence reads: CASSPDRENTIYF. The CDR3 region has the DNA TGTGCCAGCAGTCCAGACAGGGAAAACACCATATATTTT.